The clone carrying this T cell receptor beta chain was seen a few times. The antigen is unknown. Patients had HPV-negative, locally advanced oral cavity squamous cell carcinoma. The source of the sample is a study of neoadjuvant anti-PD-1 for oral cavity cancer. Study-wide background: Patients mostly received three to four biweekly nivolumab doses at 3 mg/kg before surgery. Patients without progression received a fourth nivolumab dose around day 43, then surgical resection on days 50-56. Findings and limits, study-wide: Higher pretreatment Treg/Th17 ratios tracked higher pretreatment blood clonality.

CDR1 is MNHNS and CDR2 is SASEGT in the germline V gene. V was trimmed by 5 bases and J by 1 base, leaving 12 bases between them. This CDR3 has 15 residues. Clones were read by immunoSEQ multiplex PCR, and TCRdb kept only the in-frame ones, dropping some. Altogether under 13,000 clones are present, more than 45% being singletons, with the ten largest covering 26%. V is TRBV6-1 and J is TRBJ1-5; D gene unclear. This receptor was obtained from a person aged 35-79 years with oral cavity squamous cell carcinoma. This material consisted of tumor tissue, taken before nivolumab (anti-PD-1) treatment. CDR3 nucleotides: TGTGCCAGCAGTCCGGACGGAGCCAGCAATCAGCCCCAGCATTTT. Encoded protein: CASSPDGASNQPQHF.